The 4 T cell receptor beta chains listed next were all sequenced from one sample in a study of neoadjuvant nivolumab and ipilimumab in lung cancer. Clones were sequenced by immunoSEQ multiplex PCR, and TCRdb holds only the in-frame ones, with some missing. Of 3,000 to 4,000 clones listed, over 60% are singletons. The input for sequencing was peripheral blood, taken after neoadjuvant nivolumab, alone or with ipilimumab, at or shortly before surgery. These receptors were obtained from an adult with non-small cell lung cancer.

The chain couples TRBV19 to TRBJ2-3; 7 bases are shared with TRBD1. The CDR3 has 16 amino acids. Germline V CDR1 and CDR2: LNHDA, SQIVND (reference sequence). V gave up 5 bases and J gave up 2 bases; unmatched junction bases: 10. CDR3: CASSGATGLSTDTQYF. The CDR3, as DNA: TGTGCCAGTAGTGGGGCGACAGGGCTCTCCACAGATACGCAGTATTTT.

The chain has TRBV11-2 and TRBJ2-5; 8 bases are shared with TRBD1. Germline V gene data show CDR1 as SGHAT and CDR2 as FQNNGV. J was trimmed by 2 bases and V by 5 bases; bases with no gene match: 4. The CDR3 is made up of 14 amino acids. The CDR3 region has the DNA TGTGCCAGCAGCCCCCGGACAGGGCAAGAGACCCAGTACTTC. This encodes CASSPRTGQETQYF.

The chain couples TRBV5-6 to TRBJ1-1; no clear D. Germline CDR1 is SGHDT and CDR2 is YYEEEE. The CDR3 totals 14 residues. V lost 0 bases to trimming and J lost 4 bases, with 10 bases between them. The CDR3 here is CASSLEGFGTEAFF. Here the CDR3 DNA reads TGTGCCAGCAGCTTGGAAGGTTTTGGCACTGAAGCTTTCTTT.

V usage is TRBV5-1 and J usage is TRBJ1-3; D not certain. CDR1 is SGHRS and CDR2 is YFSETQ in the germline V gene. The CDR3 length is 17 residues. The V end lost 2 bases, the J end lost 2 bases, and 17 bases lay between the germline ends. The CDR3 reads CASSLQATSRAGNTIYF. CDR3 sequence (DNA): TGCGCCAGCAGCTTACAAGCTACCTCGAGGGCTGGAAACACCATATATTTT.